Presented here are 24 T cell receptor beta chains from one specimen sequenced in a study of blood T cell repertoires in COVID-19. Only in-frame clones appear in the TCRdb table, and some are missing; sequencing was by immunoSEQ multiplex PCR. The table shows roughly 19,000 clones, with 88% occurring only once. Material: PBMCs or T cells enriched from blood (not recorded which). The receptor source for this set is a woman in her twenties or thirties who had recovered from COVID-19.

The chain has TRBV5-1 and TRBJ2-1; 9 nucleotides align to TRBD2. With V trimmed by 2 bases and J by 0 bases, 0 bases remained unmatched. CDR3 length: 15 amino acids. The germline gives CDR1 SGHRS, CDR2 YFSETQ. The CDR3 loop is CASSFSGGSYNEQFF. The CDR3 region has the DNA TGCGCCAGCAGCTTTAGCGGGGGCTCCTACAATGAGCAGTTCTTC. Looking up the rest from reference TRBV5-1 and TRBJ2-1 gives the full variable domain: KAGVTQTPRYLIKTRGQQVTLSCSPISGHRSVSWYQQTPGQGLQFLFEYFSETQRNKGNFPGRFSGRQFSNSRSEMNVSTLELGDSALYLCASSFSGGSYNEQFFGPGTRLTVL.

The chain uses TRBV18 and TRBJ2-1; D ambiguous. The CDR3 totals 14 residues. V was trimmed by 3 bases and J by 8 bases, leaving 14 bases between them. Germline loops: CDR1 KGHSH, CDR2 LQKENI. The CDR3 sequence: CASSPLTDNHEQFF. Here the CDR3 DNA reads TGTGCCAGCTCACCCCTTACCGACAATCATGAGCAGTTCTTC.

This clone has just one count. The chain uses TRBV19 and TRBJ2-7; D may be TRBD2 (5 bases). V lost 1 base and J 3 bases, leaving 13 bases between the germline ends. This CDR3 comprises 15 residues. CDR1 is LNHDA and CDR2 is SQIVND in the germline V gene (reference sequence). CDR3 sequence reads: CASSIAGSGVYEQYF. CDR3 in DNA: TGTGCCAGTAGTATAGCGGGAAGTGGCGTCTACGAGCAGTACTTC.

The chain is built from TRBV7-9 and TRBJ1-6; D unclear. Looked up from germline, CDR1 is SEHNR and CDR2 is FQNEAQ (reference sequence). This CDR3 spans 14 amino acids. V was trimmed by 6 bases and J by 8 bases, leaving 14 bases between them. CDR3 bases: TGTGCCAGCAGTCCGACACTGACGGATTCACCCCTCCACTTT. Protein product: CASSPTLTDSPLHF.

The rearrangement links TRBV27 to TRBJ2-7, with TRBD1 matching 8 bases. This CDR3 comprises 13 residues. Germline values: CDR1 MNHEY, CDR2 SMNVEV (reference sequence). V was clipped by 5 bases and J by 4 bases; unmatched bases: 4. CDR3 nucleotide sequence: TGTGCCAGCAGTCGACAGGGGAGGTACGAGCAGTACTTC. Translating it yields CASSRQGRYEQYF.

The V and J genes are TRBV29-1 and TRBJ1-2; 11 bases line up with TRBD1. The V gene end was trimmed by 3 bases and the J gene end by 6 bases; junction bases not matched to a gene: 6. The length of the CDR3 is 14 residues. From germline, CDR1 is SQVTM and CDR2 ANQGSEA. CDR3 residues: CSVERDRGLNGYTF. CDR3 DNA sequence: TGCAGCGTTGAGAGGGACAGGGGGTTAAATGGCTACACCTTC.

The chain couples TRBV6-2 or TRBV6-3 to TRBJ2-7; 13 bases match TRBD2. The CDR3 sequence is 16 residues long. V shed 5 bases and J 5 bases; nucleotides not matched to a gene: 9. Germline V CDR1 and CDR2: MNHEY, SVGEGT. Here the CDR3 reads CASSPLAGGPKNEQYF. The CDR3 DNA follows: TGTGCCAGCAGTCCACTAGCGGGGGGGCCAAAAAACGAGCAGTACTTC.

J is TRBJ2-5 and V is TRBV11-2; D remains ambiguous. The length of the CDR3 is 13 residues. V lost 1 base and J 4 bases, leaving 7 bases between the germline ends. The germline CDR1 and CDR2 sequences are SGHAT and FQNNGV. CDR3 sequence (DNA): TGTGCCAGCAGCTTAGGTGGGCGAGAGACCCAGTACTTC. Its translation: CASSLGGRETQYF.

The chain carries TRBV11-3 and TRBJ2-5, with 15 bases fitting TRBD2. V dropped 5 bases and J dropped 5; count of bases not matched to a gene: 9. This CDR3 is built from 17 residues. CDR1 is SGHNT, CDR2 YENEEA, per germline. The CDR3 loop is CASSVGLAGGPGETQYF. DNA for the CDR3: TGTGCCAGCAGCGTCGGACTAGCGGGGGGGCCGGGGGAGACCCAGTACTTC.

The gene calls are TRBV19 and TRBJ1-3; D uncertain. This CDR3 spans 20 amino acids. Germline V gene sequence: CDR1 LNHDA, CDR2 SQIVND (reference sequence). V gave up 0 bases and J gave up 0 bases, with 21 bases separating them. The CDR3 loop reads CASSIDRSAGRLYSGNTIYF. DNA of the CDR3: TGTGCCAGTAGTATAGATCGGAGTGCGGGCAGGCTCTACTCTGGAAACACCATATATTTT.

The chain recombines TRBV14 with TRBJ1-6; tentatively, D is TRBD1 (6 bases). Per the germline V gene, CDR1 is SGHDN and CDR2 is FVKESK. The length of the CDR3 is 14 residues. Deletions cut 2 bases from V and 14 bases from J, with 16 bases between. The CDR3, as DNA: TGTGCCAGCAGCCAAAACGTAAGGGGGGGCACCCTCCACTTT. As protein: CASSQNVRGGTLHF.

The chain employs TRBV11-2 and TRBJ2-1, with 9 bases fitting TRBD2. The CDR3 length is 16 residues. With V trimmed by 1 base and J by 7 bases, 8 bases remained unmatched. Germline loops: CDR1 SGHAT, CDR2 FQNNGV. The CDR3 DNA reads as TGTGCCAGCAGCTTAGGCGCCGGCGGGGGGGGAAATGAGCAGTTCTTC. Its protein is CASSLGAGGGGNEQFF.

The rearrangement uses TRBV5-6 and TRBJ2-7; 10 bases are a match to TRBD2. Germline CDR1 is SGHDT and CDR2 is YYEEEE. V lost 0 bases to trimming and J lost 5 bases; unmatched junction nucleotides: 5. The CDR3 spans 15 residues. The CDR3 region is CASSLEASGGHEQYF. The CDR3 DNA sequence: TGTGCCAGCAGCTTGGAGGCTAGCGGGGGTCACGAGCAGTACTTC.

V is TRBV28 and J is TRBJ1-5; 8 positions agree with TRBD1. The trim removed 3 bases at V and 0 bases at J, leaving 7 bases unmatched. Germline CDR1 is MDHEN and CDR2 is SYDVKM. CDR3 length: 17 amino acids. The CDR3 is CASSLYGQGVSNQPQHF. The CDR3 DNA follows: TGTGCCAGCAGTTTGTACGGACAGGGCGTTAGCAATCAGCCCCAGCATTTT. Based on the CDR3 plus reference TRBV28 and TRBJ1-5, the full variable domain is DVKVTQSSRYLVKRTGEKVFLECVQDMDHENMFWYRQDPGLGLRLIYFSYDVKMKEKGDIPEGYSVSREKKERFSLILESASTNQTSMYLCASSLYGQGVSNQPQHFGDGTRLSIL.

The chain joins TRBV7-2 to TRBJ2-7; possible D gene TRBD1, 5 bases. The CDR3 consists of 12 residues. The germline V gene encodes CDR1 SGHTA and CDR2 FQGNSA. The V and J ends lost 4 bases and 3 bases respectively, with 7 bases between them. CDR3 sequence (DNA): TGTGCCAGCAGCTCAGGGAACTACGAGCAGTACTTC. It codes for CASSSGNYEQYF.

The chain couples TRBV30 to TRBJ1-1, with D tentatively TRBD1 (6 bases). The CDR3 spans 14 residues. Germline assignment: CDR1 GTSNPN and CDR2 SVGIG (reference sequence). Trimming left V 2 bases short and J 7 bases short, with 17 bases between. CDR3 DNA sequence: TGTGCCTGGAGTTCCTGGGGGGGGCTGAATGAAGCTTTCTTT. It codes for CAWSSWGGLNEAFF.

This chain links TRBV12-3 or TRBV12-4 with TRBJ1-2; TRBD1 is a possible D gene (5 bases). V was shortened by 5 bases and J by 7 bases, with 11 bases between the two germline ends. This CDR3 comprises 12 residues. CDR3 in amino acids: CASSLGGSGYTF. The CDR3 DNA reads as TGTGCCAGCAGTCTGGGGGGAAGTGGCTACACCTTC.

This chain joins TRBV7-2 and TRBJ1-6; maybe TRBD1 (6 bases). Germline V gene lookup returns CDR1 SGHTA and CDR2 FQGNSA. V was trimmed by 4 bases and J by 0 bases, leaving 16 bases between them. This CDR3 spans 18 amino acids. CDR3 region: CASSSTGQSSSYNSPLHF. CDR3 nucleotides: TGTGCCAGCAGCTCCACTGGACAGTCCAGCTCCTATAATTCACCCCTCCACTTT. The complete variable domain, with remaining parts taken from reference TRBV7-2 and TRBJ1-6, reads GAGVSQSPSNKVTEKGKDVELRCDPISGHTALYWYRQSLGQGLEFLIYFQGNSAPDKSGLPSDRFSAERTGGSVSTLTIQRTQQEDSAVYLCASSSTGQSSSYNSPLHFGNGTRLTVT.

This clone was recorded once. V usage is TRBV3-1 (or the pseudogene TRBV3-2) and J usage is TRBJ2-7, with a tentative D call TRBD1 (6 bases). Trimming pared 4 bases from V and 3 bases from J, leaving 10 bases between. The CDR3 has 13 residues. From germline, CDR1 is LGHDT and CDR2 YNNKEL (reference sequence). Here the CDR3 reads CASSRGQFYEQYF. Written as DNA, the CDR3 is TGTGCCAGCAGCCGCGGACAGTTCTACGAGCAGTACTTC.

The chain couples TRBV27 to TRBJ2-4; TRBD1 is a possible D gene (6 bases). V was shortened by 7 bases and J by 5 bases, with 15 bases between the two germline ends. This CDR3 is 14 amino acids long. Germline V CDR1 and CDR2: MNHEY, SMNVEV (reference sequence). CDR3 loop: CASKYPGHQNIQYF. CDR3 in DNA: TGTGCCAGCAAGTATCCGGGACACCAAAACATTCAGTACTTC.

CDR3 coding DNA: TGTGCCAGCAGCCAAGTGCGGGGGACCGGCACAGATACGCAGTATTTT. This translates into CASSQVRGTGTDTQYF. The chain joins TRBV3-1 (or the pseudogene TRBV3-2) to TRBJ2-3; TRBD2 matches 7 bases. The V gene's germline CDR1 is LGHDT and CDR2 YNNKEL (reference sequence). CDR3 length equals 16 residues. V lost 1 base to trimming and J lost 1 base; unmatched junction nucleotides: 5.

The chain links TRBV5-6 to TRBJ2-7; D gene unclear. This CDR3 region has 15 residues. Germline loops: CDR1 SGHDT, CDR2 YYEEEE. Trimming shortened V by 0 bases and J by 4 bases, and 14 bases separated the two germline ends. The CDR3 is CASSLVTKLSYEQYF. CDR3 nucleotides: TGTGCCAGCAGCTTGGTCACCAAACTTTCGTACGAGCAGTACTTC.

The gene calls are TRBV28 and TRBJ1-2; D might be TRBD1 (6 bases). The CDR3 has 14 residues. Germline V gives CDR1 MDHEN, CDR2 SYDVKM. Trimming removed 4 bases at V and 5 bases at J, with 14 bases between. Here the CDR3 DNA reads TGTGCCAGCAGTTGGACAGAGGGGGAGTATGGCTACACCTTC. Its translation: CASSWTEGEYGYTF.

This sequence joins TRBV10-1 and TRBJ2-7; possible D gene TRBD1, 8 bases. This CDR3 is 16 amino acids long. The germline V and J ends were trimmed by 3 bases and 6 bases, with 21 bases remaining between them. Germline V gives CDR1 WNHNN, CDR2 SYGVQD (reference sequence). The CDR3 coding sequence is TGCGCCAGCAGTGATTCCAGCGGGACAGGACTTCGCGAGCAGTACTTC. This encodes CASSDSSGTGLREQYF.